These T cell receptor beta chains were read from a single sample in a study of shared clonotypes between healthy human individuals. This table comes from immunoSEQ multiplex PCR, and its TCRdb copy is limited to in-frame clones, with some not included. The table has 2,500,000 or so clones, just over 90% seen once. Sequences were obtained from naive CD4+ T cells sorted from blood. These receptors were taken from a man in his late teens or twenties in good health. Both conserved end residues are part of each CDR3. Fields, in order: J gene, D gene, V gene, CDR3 length, clone size, CDR3 DNA, CDR3 protein. A D gene is named only where the DNA matches it firmly. Expanded clones get a size class; other rows say once, few or many, or leave the size out.

J gene: TRBJ2-2
D gene: TRBD1
V gene: TRBV28
CDR3 length: 15
clone size: NA
CDR3 DNA: TGTGCCAGCGGGTTGACAGGGAGAGGTCCCCGGGAGCTGTTTTTT
CDR3 protein: CASGLTGRGPRELFF

J gene: TRBJ2-5
D gene: TRBD1
V gene: TRBV18
CDR3 length: 13
clone size: NA
CDR3 DNA: TGTGCCAGCTCAGCCGGGACAGAGAAGACCCAGTACTTC
CDR3 protein: CASSAGTEKTQYF

J gene: TRBJ1-5
D gene: NA
V gene: TRBV21-1
CDR3 length: 17
clone size: once
CDR3 DNA: TGTGCCAGCAGCAAAGTACGGGCGAGATATAGCAATCAGCCCCAGCATTTT
CDR3 protein: CASSKVRARYSNQPQHF

J gene: TRBJ1-2
D gene: TRBD1
V gene: TRBV10-3
CDR3 length: 15
clone size: NA
CDR3 DNA: TGTGCCATCAGTGAGCCAGGGGGCTTCGTCTATGGCTACACCTTC
CDR3 protein: CAISEPGGFVYGYTF

J gene: TRBJ2-3
D gene: NA
V gene: TRBV6-6
CDR3 length: 16
clone size: NA
CDR3 DNA: TGTGCCAGCAGTTACTCGACGCAGGGTATCACAGATACGCAGTATTTT
CDR3 protein: CASSYSTQGITDTQYF

J gene: TRBJ1-2
D gene: NA
V gene: TRBV28
CDR3 length: 15
clone size: NA
CDR3 DNA: TGTGCCAGCACCCTCTCCAGCGTGGGGGCCTATGGCTACACCTTC
CDR3 protein: CASTLSSVGAYGYTF

J gene: TRBJ2-3
D gene: NA
V gene: TRBV27
CDR3 length: 12
clone size: NA
CDR3 DNA: TGTGCCAGCAGTCCTATAGGGTTAACGCAGTATTTT
CDR3 protein: CASSPIGLTQYF

J gene: TRBJ2-5
D gene: TRBD2
V gene: TRBV6-5
CDR3 length: 15
clone size: NA
CDR3 DNA: TGTGCCAGCAGTTACGGACGGGGGGGGCGCCAGACCCAGTACTTC
CDR3 protein: CASSYGRGGRQTQYF

J gene: TRBJ1-3
D gene: NA
V gene: TRBV4-1
CDR3 length: 17
clone size: NA
CDR3 DNA: TGCGCCAGCAGCCAAGTGAACCTACGGTTTTCTGGAAACACCATATATTTT
CDR3 protein: CASSQVNLRFSGNTIYF

J gene: TRBJ2-7
D gene: TRBD1
V gene: TRBV5-6
CDR3 length: 15
clone size: NA
CDR3 DNA: TGTGCCAGCAGCTTGATGGGACAGGGGTCCTACGAGCAGTACTTC
CDR3 protein: CASSLMGQGSYEQYF

J gene: TRBJ2-3
D gene: TRBD2
V gene: TRBV10-3
CDR3 length: 19
clone size: NA
CDR3 DNA: TGTGCCATCAGTGAGTCCCTCCAGTTTAGCGGGAGATGGACAGATACGCAGTATTTT
CDR3 protein: CAISESLQFSGRWTDTQYF

J gene: TRBJ2-3
D gene: TRBD2
V gene: TRBV7-8
CDR3 length: 15
clone size: NA
CDR3 DNA: TGTGCCAGCAGCCGTAGGGCGGGGGGATTTGATACGCAGTATTTT
CDR3 protein: CASSRRAGGFDTQYF

J gene: TRBJ2-5
D gene: TRBD2
V gene: TRBV4-1
CDR3 length: 16
clone size: NA
CDR3 DNA: TGCGCCAGCAGCCAAGATAGAACTAGCGGGGGGGAGACCCAGTACTTC
CDR3 protein: CASSQDRTSGGETQYF

J gene: TRBJ2-1
D gene: TRBD2
V gene: TRBV6-6
CDR3 length: 15
clone size: NA
CDR3 DNA: TGTGCCAGCAGCGGGACCGGGACTAGCAGGTTTGAGCAGTTCTTC
CDR3 protein: CASSGTGTSRFEQFF

J gene: TRBJ1-6
D gene: TRBD1
V gene: TRBV5-4
CDR3 length: 16
clone size: NA
CDR3 DNA: TGTGCCAGCAGCTTGGGGGGACAGGGGGCTAATTCACCCCTCCACTTT
CDR3 protein: CASSLGGQGANSPLHF

J gene: TRBJ1-5
D gene: NA
V gene: TRBV4-2
CDR3 length: 13
clone size: NA
CDR3 DNA: TGTGCCAGCAGCCAAGAAAGGGATCAGCCCCAGCATTTT
CDR3 protein: CASSQERDQPQHF

J gene: TRBJ1-5
D gene: NA
V gene: TRBV18
CDR3 length: 17
clone size: NA
CDR3 DNA: TGTGCCAGCTCACCACGGTCGGGGCTAGGAGGGAATCAGCCCCAGCATTTT
CDR3 protein: CASSPRSGLGGNQPQHF

J gene: TRBJ2-7
D gene: NA
V gene: TRBV10-3
CDR3 length: 12
clone size: NA
CDR3 DNA: TGTGCCATCAGTTCGGAGGGCGACGAGCAGTACTTC
CDR3 protein: CAISSEGDEQYF

J gene: TRBJ1-6
D gene: NA
V gene: TRBV7-9
CDR3 length: 14
clone size: NA
CDR3 DNA: TGTGCCAGCAGCTTCGGACAGAGAAATTCACCCCTCCACTTT
CDR3 protein: CASSFGQRNSPLHF

J gene: TRBJ2-2
D gene: TRBD2
V gene: TRBV11-2
CDR3 length: 16
clone size: once
CDR3 DNA: TGTGCCAGCAGCCCCCACGGCGGGGGTGCGACCGGGGAGCTGTTTTTT
CDR3 protein: CASSPHGGGATGELFF

J gene: TRBJ1-5
D gene: NA
V gene: TRBV10-3
CDR3 length: 13
clone size: NA
CDR3 DNA: TGTGCCATCAGTGAGACAGGAAATCAGCCCCAGCATTTT
CDR3 protein: CAISETGNQPQHF

J gene: TRBJ1-1
D gene: NA
V gene: TRBV11-2
CDR3 length: 14
clone size: NA
CDR3 DNA: TGTGCCAGCAGCTTAATGGAGAAGAACACTGAAGCTTTCTTT
CDR3 protein: CASSLMEKNTEAFF

J gene: TRBJ2-1
D gene: TRBD2
V gene: TRBV7-2
CDR3 length: 17
clone size: few
CDR3 DNA: TGTGCCAGCAGCCCCGCCCCGGGGAGCGGGAGGGCCGGTGAGCAGTTCTTC
CDR3 protein: CASSPAPGSGRAGEQFF

J gene: TRBJ2-2
D gene: NA
V gene: TRBV5-4
CDR3 length: 14
clone size: NA
CDR3 DNA: TGTGCCAGCAGCTTATTGTGGGACACCGGGGAGCTGTTTTTT
CDR3 protein: CASSLLWDTGELFF

J gene: TRBJ1-1
D gene: NA
V gene: TRBV6-6
CDR3 length: 13
clone size: NA
CDR3 DNA: TGTGCCAGCAGTTACGCGCCGAACACTGAAGCTTTCTTT
CDR3 protein: CASSYAPNTEAFF

J gene: TRBJ2-3
D gene: NA
V gene: TRBV28
CDR3 length: 16
clone size: NA
CDR3 DNA: TGTGCCAGCAGTTCCGAAAGAGGGGAGGTCACAGATACGCAGTATTTT
CDR3 protein: CASSSERGEVTDTQYF

J gene: TRBJ2-7
D gene: NA
V gene: TRBV30
CDR3 length: 12
clone size: NA
CDR3 DNA: TGTGCCTGGAGCTCGTCGGTCTACGAGCAGTACTTC
CDR3 protein: CAWSSSVYEQYF

J gene: TRBJ2-3
D gene: NA
V gene: TRBV11-3
CDR3 length: 15
clone size: NA
CDR3 DNA: TGTGCCAGCAGCTTAGGCGGGGCAGGCGCAGATACGCAGTATTTT
CDR3 protein: CASSLGGAGADTQYF

J gene: TRBJ1-4
D gene: NA
V gene: TRBV28
CDR3 length: 13
clone size: once
CDR3 DNA: TGTGCCAGCAGTTTCCCGATGGGGGAAAAACTGTTTTTT
CDR3 protein: CASSFPMGEKLFF

J gene: TRBJ2-5
D gene: TRBD2
V gene: TRBV9
CDR3 length: 16
clone size: NA
CDR3 DNA: TGTGCCAGCAGCTACCGACTAGCGGGGGGCCAAGAGACCCAGTACTTC
CDR3 protein: CASSYRLAGGQETQYF

J gene: TRBJ2-4
D gene: NA
V gene: TRBV7-2
CDR3 length: 13
clone size: once
CDR3 DNA: TGTGCCAGCAGCTTTGCACAAGGTGACATTCAGTACTTC
CDR3 protein: CASSFAQGDIQYF

J gene: TRBJ1-5
D gene: NA
V gene: TRBV6-1
CDR3 length: 15
clone size: NA
CDR3 DNA: TGTGCCAGCAGGCTAACAGGTGGGGACGATCAGCCCCAGCATTTT
CDR3 protein: CASRLTGGDDQPQHF

J gene: TRBJ2-5
D gene: NA
V gene: TRBV30
CDR3 length: 14
clone size: once
CDR3 DNA: TGTGCCTGGAGTGGCAGGGGCCGCCAAGAGACCCAGTACTTC
CDR3 protein: CAWSGRGRQETQYF

J gene: TRBJ1-4
D gene: NA
V gene: TRBV21-1
CDR3 length: 17
clone size: NA
CDR3 DNA: TGTGCCAGCAAAAATAGGGCGGTTGGGCCAACTAATGAAAAACTGTTTTTT
CDR3 protein: CASKNRAVGPTNEKLFF

J gene: TRBJ2-5
D gene: NA
V gene: TRBV9
CDR3 length: 16
clone size: NA
CDR3 DNA: TGTGCCAGCAGCCCTAGAGGTGGTGGGTCCAGGGAGACCCAGTACTTC
CDR3 protein: CASSPRGGGSRETQYF

J gene: TRBJ2-7
D gene: TRBD2
V gene: TRBV25-1
CDR3 length: 15
clone size: NA
CDR3 DNA: TGTGCCAGCAGCCTCCCTAGCGGGGAGATCTACGAGCAGTACTTC
CDR3 protein: CASSLPSGEIYEQYF

J gene: TRBJ2-7
D gene: NA
V gene: TRBV18
CDR3 length: 16
clone size: NA
CDR3 DNA: TGTGCCAGCTCGCTGCACAGGGCCCAAAGCTCCTACGAGCAGTACTTC
CDR3 protein: CASSLHRAQSSYEQYF

J gene: TRBJ2-5
D gene: TRBD1
V gene: TRBV13
CDR3 length: 17
clone size: NA
CDR3 DNA: TGTGCCAGCAGCGCCATTTCTCCGGGACAGGGGGCGCAGACCCAGTACTTC
CDR3 protein: CASSAISPGQGAQTQYF

J gene: TRBJ1-5
D gene: NA
V gene: TRBV28
CDR3 length: 13
clone size: NA
CDR3 DNA: TGTGCCAGCAGTTTAAGGGGTATCCAGCCCCAGCATTTT
CDR3 protein: CASSLRGIQPQHF

J gene: TRBJ2-7
D gene: NA
V gene: TRBV5-5
CDR3 length: 14
clone size: NA
CDR3 DNA: TGTGCCAGCACCCGGCTGACAGGCTCCTACGAGCAGTACTTC
CDR3 protein: CASTRLTGSYEQYF

J gene: TRBJ1-6
D gene: TRBD1
V gene: TRBV5-1
CDR3 length: 15
clone size: few
CDR3 DNA: TGCGCCAGCAGCATGAGGGACAGGGGAGGATCACCCCTCCACTTT
CDR3 protein: CASSMRDRGGSPLHF